These 4 T cell receptor beta chains were sequenced from one sample in a study of blood T cell repertoires in COVID-19. Here immunoSEQ multiplex PCR was the method, and the copy in TCRdb shows in-frame clones only, minus some. The table records under 300,000 clones, 80% to 85% of them present only once. Sequenced: peripheral blood. Source of these receptors: a woman aged 55-70 years with active or convalescent COVID-19.

V is TRBV14 and J is TRBJ1-3; D unclear. Per the germline V gene, CDR1 is SGHDN and CDR2 is FVKESK. With 0 bases removed from V and 4 bases from J, the gap between germline ends came to 13 bases. The CDR3 sequence is 16 residues long. DNA of the CDR3: TGTGCCAGCAGCCAAGAGGGCAGCCCAAAGGGAAACACCATATATTTT. As protein: CASSQEGSPKGNTIYF.

This clone turned up a few times. The chain links TRBV7-9 to TRBJ2-7; no clear D gene. The germline V gene has CDR1 SEHNR and CDR2 FQNEAQ (reference sequence). The CDR3 runs 13 residues. Trimming took 2 bases from V and 3 from J, leaving 8 bases between them. CDR3 loop: CASSLNERYEQYF. The CDR3 coding sequence is TGTGCCAGCAGCTTAAATGAGCGCTACGAGCAGTACTTC.

This chain joins TRBV11-2 and TRBJ2-1, with D uncertain. The V gene lost 7 bases and the J gene lost 8 bases, with 21 bases spanning the gap. The CDR3 is made up of 15 amino acids. CDR1 is SGHAT and CDR2 is FQNNGV in the germline V gene. The CDR3 is CASTRGSKVLDEQFF. The CDR3 nucleotides are TGTGCCAGCACCAGAGGAAGCAAGGTATTGGATGAGCAGTTCTTC.

This chain joins TRBV5-1 and TRBJ2-7; D might be TRBD2 (6 bases). CDR3 length: 11 amino acids. Germline loops: CDR1 SGHRS, CDR2 YFSETQ. Trimming left V 3 bases short and J 11 bases short, with 12 bases between. The CDR3 loop reads CASSSTSMKYF. CDR3 bases: TGCGCCAGCAGCTCCACTAGCATGAAGTACTTC.